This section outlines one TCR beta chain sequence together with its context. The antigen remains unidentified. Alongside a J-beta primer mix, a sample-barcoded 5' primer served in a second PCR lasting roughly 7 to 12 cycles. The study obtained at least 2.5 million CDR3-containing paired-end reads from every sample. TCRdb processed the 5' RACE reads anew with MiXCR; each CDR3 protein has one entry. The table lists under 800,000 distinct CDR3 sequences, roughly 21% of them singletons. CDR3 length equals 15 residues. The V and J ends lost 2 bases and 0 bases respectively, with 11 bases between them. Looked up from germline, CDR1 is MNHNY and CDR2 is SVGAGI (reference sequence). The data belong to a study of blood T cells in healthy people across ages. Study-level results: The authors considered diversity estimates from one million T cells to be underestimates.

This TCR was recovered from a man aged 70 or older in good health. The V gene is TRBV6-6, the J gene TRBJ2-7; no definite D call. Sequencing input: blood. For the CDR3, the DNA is TGTGCCAGCAGTTACCCAGGCATTAGCTCCTACGAGCAGTACTTC. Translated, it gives CASSYPGISSYEQYF.